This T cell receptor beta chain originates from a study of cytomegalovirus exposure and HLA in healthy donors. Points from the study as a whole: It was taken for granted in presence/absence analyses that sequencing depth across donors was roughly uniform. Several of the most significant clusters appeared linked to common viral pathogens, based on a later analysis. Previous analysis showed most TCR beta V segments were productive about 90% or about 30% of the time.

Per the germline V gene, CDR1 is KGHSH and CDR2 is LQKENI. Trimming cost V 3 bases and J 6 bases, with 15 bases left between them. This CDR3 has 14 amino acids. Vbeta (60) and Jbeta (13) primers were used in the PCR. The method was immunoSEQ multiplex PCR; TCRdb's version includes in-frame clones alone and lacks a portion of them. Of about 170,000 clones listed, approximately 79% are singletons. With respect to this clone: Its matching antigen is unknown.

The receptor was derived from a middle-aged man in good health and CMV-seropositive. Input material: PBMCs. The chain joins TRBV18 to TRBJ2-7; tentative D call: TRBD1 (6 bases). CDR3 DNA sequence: TGTGCCAGCTCACCCGGGACAAGTCTGGGCGAGCAGTACTTC. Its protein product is CASSPGTSLGEQYF.